The TCR beta chain described here comes from a study of T cells in Graves' hyperthyroidism and ophthalmopathy. Study background: Peripheral blood collection took place at initial diagnosis, before any treatment. General study points: Through a model of 13 V-J features, ophthalmopathy was separated from stable hyperthyroidism. Most clonotypes expanded in the thyroid (above 0.001) were also present in blood.

TCR beta CDR3 region amplification was performed from RNA transcripts. A set of HTBI primers served as the primers for a first-round RT-PCR of the TCR CDR3. TCRdb analysed the multiplex PCR reads with MiXCR anew, one entry per CDR3 protein. This sample carries under 600,000 distinct CDR3 sequences, approximately 15% of them seen once, and the ten largest clones take roughly 3%. This clonotype was seen only a few times. Its antigen remains unidentified. The CDR3 runs 17 residues. V gave up 1 base and J gave up 5 bases; unmatched junction bases: 12. The V gene's germline CDR1 is DFQATT and CDR2 SNEGSKA (reference sequence).

V gene TRBV20-1 combines with J gene TRBJ2-1; 9 bases line up with TRBD2. The source material was blood. This sequence originates from a woman in her 40s with Graves' ophthalmopathy. This chain's CDR3 is CSARALAGRPTNNEQFF. Written as DNA, the CDR3 is TGCAGTGCTAGAGCGCTAGCGGGAAGACCTACCAACAATGAGCAGTTCTTC.